The rows below give T cell receptor beta chains drawn from one sample of a study of T cells expressing NK-cell markers. TCRdb re-called the 5' RACE reads and gives one entry per CDR3 protein, without DNA. Here the sample table reports about 550,000 distinct CDR3 sequences. Sequencing was performed on blood T cells: a sorted CD56 or NKG2C T cell subset, CD4+ or CD8+ T cells, or bulk PBMC T cells (not recorded which). Receptors originate from a man younger than 35 in good health. Each CDR3 is given with its conserved first and last residue.

TRBJ2-5	TRBV7-7	CASSLGGTGSETQYF
TRBJ2-5	TRBV12-3/TRBV12-4	CASCEGLAGRRWGETQYF
TRBJ2-5	TRBV6-1	CASSEWGSGQETQYF
TRBJ1-1	TRBV6-5	CASSYGTGNTEAFF
TRBJ1-1	TRBV20-1	CSAYVGDRWKNTEAFF
TRBJ2-5	TRBV5-1	CASSNGGTQETQYF
TRBJ2-5	TRBV5-1	CASSLSGGPGQETQYF
TRBJ1-2	TRBV12-3/TRBV12-4	CASNTGNGYTF
TRBJ2-1	TRBV4-3	CASSQDRAGGDEQFF
TRBJ2-2	TRBV20-1	CSARNLPPGLAIGELFF
TRBJ2-4	TRBV12-3/TRBV12-4	CASSLTGTAAKNIQYF
TRBJ2-1	TRBV19	CASSELQRELYNEQFF
TRBJ2-3	TRBV12-3/TRBV12-4	CASRSGGGHTQYF
TRBJ2-7	TRBV20-1	CSARDDSGTSREQYF
TRBJ2-3	TRBV12-3/TRBV12-4	CASSLLKWGDSDTQYF
TRBJ1-2	TRBV29-1	CSVEGHSANYGYTF
TRBJ2-4	TRBV20-1	CSAQTSGGGNIQYF
TRBJ2-1	TRBV11-2	CASSLAGGAKFF
TRBJ2-1	TRBV7-9	CASSLRDPYLNNEQFF
TRBJ2-2	TRBV11-3	CASTQQAMVNTGELFF
TRBJ2-4	TRBV11-2	CASSLGAGGVNIQYF
TRBJ1-5	TRBV10-3	CAISESMGGINQPQHF
TRBJ1-5	TRBV28	CASYPVAGEPNQPQHF
TRBJ2-1	TRBV9	CASSVGGTSGSLEQFF
TRBJ2-3	TRBV7-8	CASSLGVAGGTDTQYF